The TCR beta chain described here comes from a study of blood T cell repertoires in COVID-19. For the study at large: Some COVID-19 samples were acute and others convalescent; all came from the United States, Italy and Spain. T cells, B-cell-depleted T cells, or PBMCs provided the cDNA or gDNA that served as material.

V gave up 0 bases and J gave up 0 bases, with 7 bases separating them. Germline CDR1 reads SGDLS; CDR2 reads YYNGEE. This CDR3 comprises 15 residues. Data came from immunoSEQ multiplex PCR; TCRdb stores just in-frame clones and leaves some out. This table has roughly 120,000 clones, 88% appearing once. The receptor's source is a woman aged 70-85 years who had recovered from COVID-19. V and J are TRBV9 and TRBJ1-3; D remains ambiguous. The sample taken for sequencing was peripheral blood. CDR3 coding DNA: TGTGCCAGCAGCGTAGCGGGGAACTCTGGAAACACCATATATTTT. Its translation is CASSVAGNSGNTIYF.